A single T cell receptor beta chain is shown here with its context. Its antigen is currently unknown. These data belong to a study of cytomegalovirus exposure and HLA in healthy donors. Overall study results and limits: For cytomegalovirus status, the classifier reportedly gave diagnoses with high specificity and sensitivity. A subsequent analysis found that TCR clusters from the first cohort also tended to co-occur in the 130 or so validation repertoires, with less than 95% of cluster scores above 0. Researchers catalogued 160 or so TCR beta chains as cytomegalovirus-associated.

Trimming pared 2 bases from V and 4 bases from J, leaving 12 bases between. Germline values: CDR1 SGHRS, CDR2 YFSETQ. The CDR3 has 15 residues. Libraries were prepared by immunoSEQ multiplex PCR; TCRdb keeps only in-frame clonotypes and omits some of them. Of roughly 100,000 clones listed, around 86% are singletons. Sequencing was carried out using PBMCs. The chain employs TRBV5-1 and TRBJ2-2; weak D call: TRBD2 (6 bases). The TCR originated in a woman aged 18-30 years in good health and CMV-seropositive. CDR3 DNA: TGCGCCAGCAGCTTAGGGGAGGCGGGCACCGGGGAGCTGTTTTTT. Translating gives CASSLGEAGTGELFF.